This T cell receptor (beta chain) came from a study of cytomegalovirus exposure and HLA in healthy donors. For the study at large: From about 180 million T cells, an earlier analysis saw some 120 million unique TCR beta sequences. Overall study findings and caveats: A later analysis by the authors found several of the most significant clusters apparently linked to common viral pathogens. Some V segments (TRBV6-2 and TRBV6-3 among them) were excluded as indistinguishable.

Points on this clone: Antigen specificity is unknown.

The CDR3 length is 13 residues. Germline V gives CDR1 SEHNR, CDR2 FQNEAQ (reference sequence). Trimming took 5 bases from V and 3 from J, leaving 11 bases between them. The PCR employed 60 Vbeta primers together with 13 Jbeta primers. Only in-frame clones appear in the TCRdb table, and some are missing; sequencing was by immunoSEQ multiplex PCR. The data show around 99,000 clones, roughly 80% seen once. Sample: PBMCs. The receptor was derived from a man aged 40-49 years in good health and CMV-seronegative. The chain employs TRBV7-9 and TRBJ2-7, with D perhaps matching TRBD2 (6 bases). The CDR3 sequence: CASSLNSGYEQYF. CDR3 nucleotides: TGTGCCAGCAGCCTCAATAGCGGCTACGAGCAGTACTTC. The full variable domain, with the rest looked up from reference TRBV7-9 and TRBJ2-7, is DTGVSQNPRHKITKRGQNVTFRCDPISEHNRLYWYRQTLGQGPEFLTYFQNEAQLEKSRLLSDRFSAERPKGSFSTLEIQRTEQGDSAMYLCASSLNSGYEQYFGPGTRLTVT.